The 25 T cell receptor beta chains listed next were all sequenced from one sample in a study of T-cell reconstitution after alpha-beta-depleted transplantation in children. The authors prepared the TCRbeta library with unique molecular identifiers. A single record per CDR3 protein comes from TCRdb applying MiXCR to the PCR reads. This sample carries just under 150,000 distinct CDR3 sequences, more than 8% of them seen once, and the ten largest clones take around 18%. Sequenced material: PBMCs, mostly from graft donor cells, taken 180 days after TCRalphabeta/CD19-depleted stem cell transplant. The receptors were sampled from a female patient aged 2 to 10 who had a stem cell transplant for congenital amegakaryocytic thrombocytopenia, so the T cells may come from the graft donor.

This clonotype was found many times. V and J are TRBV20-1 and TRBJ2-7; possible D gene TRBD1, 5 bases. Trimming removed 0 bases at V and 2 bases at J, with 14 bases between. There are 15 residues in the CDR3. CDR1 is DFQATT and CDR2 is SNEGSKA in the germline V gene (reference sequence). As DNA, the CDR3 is TGCAGTGCTAGAGATAGGTCAGGGCGAACCTACGAGCAGTACTTC. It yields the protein CSARDRSGRTYEQYF.

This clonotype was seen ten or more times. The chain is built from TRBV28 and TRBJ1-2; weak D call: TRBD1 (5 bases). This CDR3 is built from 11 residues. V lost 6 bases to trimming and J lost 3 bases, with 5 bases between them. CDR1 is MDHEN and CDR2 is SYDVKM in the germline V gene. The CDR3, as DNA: TGTGCCAGCAGGGGGGACTATGGCTACACCTTC. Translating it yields CASRGDYGYTF.

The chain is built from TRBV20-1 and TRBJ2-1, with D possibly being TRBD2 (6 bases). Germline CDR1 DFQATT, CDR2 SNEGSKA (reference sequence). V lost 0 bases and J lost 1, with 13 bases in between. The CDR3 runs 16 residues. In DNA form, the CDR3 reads TGCAGTGCTAGAGAGGGGCTAGCGCGGTCCTACAATGAGCAGTTCTTC. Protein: CSAREGLARSYNEQFF.

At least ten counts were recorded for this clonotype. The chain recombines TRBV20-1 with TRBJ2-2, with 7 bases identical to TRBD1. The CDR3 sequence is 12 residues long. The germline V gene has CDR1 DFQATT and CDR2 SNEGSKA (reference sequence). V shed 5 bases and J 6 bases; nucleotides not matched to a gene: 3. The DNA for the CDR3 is TGCAGTGCTTGCACAGGGGCCGGGGAGCTGTTTTTT. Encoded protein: CSACTGAGELFF.

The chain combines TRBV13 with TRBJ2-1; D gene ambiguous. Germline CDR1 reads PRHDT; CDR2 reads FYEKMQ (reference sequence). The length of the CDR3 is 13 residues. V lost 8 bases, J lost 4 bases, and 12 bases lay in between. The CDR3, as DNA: TGTGCCAGCCAGGCGCAGTCGTACAATGAGCAGTTCTTC. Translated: CASQAQSYNEQFF.

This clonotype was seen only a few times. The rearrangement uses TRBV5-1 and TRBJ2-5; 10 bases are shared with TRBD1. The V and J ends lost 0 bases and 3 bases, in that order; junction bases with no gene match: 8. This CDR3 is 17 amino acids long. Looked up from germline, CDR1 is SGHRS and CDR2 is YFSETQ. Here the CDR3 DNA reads TGCGCCAGCAGCTTGGTAGGGACAGGGGCTTGGAAAGAGACCCAGTACTTC. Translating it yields CASSLVGTGAWKETQYF.

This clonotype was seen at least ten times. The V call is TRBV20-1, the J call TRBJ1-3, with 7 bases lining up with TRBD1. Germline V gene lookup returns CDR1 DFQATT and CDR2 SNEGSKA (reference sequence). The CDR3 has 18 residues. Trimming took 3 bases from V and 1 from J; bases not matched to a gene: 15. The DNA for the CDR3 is TGCAGTGCTAGGGACCCCCGACAGGGACTGAGGTCTGGAAACACCATATATTTT. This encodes CSARDPRQGLRSGNTIYF.

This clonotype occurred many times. The CDR3 sequence is CASRIANQPQHF. The CDR3 DNA sequence: TGTGCCAGCAGGATAGCTAATCAGCCCCAGCATTTT. This chain connects TRBV6-1 to TRBJ1-5; D not certain. Germline V gene sequence: CDR1 MNHNS, CDR2 SASEGT. The CDR3 consists of 12 residues. V dropped 6 bases and J dropped 4 bases, with 7 bases sitting between them.

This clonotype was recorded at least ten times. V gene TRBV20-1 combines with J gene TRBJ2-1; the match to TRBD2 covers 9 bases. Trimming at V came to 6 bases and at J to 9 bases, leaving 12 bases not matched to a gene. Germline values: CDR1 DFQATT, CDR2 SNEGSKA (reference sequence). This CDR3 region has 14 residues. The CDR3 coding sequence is TGCAGTGCGGGCCCGGGACTAGCTGTTCTTGAGCAGTTCTTC. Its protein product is CSAGPGLAVLEQFF.

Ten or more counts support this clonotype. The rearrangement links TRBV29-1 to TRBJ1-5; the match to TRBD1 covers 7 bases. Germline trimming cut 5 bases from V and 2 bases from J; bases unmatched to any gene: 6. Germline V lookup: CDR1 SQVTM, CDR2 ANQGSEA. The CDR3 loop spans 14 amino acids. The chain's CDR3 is CSVSEGAGNQPQHF. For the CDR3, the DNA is TGCAGCGTTTCAGAGGGGGCAGGCAATCAGCCCCAGCATTTT.

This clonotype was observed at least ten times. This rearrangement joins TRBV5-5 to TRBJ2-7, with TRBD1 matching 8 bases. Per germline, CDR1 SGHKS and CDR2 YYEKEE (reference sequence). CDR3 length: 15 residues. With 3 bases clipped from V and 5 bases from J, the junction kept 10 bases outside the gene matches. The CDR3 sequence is CASSSGPRGPDEQYF. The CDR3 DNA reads TGTGCCAGCAGCTCGGGGCCCAGGGGGCCGGACGAGCAGTACTTC.

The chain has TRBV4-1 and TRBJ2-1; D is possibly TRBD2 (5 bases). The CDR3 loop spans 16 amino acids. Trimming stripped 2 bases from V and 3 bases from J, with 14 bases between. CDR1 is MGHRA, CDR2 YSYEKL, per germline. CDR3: CASSQHPGLFYNEQFF. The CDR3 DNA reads TGCGCCAGCAGCCAACACCCCGGACTTTTCTACAATGAGCAGTTCTTC.

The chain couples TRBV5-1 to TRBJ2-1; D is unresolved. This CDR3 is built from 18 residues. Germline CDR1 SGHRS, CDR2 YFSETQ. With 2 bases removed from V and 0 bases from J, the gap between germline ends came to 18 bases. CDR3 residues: CASSLLGSGLTSYNEQFF. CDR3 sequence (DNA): TGCGCCAGCAGCTTATTGGGTTCTGGGCTCACCTCCTACAATGAGCAGTTCTTC.

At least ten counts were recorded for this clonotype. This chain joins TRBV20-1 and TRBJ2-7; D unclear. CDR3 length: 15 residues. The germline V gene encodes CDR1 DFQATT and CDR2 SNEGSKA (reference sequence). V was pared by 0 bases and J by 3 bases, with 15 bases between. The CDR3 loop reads CSARDYVGTNYEQYF. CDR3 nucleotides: TGCAGTGCTAGAGATTATGTCGGCACGAACTACGAGCAGTACTTC.

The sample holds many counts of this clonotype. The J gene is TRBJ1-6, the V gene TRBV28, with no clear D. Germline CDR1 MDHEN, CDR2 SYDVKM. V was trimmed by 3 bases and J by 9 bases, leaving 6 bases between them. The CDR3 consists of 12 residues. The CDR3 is CASSLESSPLHF. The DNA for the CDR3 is TGTGCCAGCAGTTTGGAGAGTTCACCCCTCCACTTT.

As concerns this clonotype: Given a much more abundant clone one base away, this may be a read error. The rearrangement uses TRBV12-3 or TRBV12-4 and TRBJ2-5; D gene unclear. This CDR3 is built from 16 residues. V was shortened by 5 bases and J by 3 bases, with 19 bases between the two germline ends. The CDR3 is CASSLSLGAAEETQYF. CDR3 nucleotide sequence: TGTGCCAGCAGTCTAAGCCTAGGTGCGGCAGAAGAGACCCAGTACTTC.

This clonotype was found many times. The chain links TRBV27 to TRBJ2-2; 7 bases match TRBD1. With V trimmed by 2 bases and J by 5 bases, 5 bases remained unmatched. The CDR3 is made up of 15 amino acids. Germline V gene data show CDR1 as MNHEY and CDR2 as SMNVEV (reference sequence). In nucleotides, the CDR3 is TGTGCCAGCAGTTTAGTAAGGGGGCGGACCGGGGAGCTGTTTTTT. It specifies CASSLVRGRTGELFF.

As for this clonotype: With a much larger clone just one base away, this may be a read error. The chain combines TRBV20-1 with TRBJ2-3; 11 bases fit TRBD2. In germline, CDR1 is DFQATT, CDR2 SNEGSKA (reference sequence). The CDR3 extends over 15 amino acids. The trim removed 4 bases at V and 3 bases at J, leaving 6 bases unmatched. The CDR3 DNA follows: TGCAGTGCTATGCTAGCGGGAGGAGGTACAGATACGCAGTATTTT. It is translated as CSAMLAGGGTDTQYF.

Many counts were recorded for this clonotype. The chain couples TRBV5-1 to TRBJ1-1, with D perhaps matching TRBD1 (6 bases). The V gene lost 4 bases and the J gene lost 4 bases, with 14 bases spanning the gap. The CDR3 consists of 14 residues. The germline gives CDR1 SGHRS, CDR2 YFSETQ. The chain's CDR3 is CASSRTGTGTEAFF. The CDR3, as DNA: TGCGCCAGCAGCCGTACAGGGACGGGCACTGAAGCTTTCTTT.

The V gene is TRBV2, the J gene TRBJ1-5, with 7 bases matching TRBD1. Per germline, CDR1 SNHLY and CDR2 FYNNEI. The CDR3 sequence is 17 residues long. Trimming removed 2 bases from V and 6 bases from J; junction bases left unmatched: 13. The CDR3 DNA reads TGTGCCAGCAGTGAATGGGTTGGACAGGCAGCTAGTCAGCCCCAGCATTTT. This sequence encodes CASSEWVGQAASQPQHF.

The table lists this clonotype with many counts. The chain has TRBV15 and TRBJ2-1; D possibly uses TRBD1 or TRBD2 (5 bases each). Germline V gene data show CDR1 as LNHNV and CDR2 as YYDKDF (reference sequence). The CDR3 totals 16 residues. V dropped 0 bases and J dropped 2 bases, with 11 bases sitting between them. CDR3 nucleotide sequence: TGTGCCACCAGCAGAGATCGAGGGGAAACCTACAATGAGCAGTTCTTC. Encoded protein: CATSRDRGETYNEQFF.

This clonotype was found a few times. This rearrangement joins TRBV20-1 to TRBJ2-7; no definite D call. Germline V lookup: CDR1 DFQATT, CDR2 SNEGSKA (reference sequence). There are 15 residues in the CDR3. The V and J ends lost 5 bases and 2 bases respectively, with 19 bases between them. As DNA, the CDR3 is TGCAGTGCTGAAGCGCCTGGCGAAAAGACCTACGAGCAGTACTTC. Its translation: CSAEAPGEKTYEQYF.

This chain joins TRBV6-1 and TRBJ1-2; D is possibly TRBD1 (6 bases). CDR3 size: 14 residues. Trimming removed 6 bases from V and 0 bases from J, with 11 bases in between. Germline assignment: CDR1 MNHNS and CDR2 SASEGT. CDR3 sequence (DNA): TGTGCCAGCAGCCGGGGGACACCTAACTATGGCTACACCTTC. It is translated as CASSRGTPNYGYTF.

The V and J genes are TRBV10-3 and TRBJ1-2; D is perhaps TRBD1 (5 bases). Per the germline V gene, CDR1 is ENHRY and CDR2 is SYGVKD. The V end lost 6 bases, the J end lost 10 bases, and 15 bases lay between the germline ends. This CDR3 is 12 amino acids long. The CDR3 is CAISPRVWVYTF. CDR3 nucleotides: TGTGCCATCAGCCCCAGGGTGTGGGTCTACACCTTC.

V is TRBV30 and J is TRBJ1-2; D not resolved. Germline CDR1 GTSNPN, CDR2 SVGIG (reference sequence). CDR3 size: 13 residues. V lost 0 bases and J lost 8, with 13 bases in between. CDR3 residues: CAWSVGPPGGYTF. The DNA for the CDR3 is TGTGCCTGGAGTGTAGGGCCCCCTGGGGGCTACACCTTC.